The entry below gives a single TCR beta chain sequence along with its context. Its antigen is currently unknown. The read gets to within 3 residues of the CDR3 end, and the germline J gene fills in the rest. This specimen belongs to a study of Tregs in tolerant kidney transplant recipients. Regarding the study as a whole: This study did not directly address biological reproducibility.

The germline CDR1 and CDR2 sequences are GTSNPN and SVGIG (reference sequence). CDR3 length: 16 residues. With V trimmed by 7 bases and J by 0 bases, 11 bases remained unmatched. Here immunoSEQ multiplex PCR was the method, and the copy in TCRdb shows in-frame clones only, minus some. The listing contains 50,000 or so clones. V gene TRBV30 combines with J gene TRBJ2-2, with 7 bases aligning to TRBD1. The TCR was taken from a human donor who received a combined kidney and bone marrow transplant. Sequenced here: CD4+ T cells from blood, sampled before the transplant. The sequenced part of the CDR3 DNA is TGTGCCTCCACCCAGACAGGGCCTTCGAACACCGGGGAG. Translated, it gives CASTQTGPSNTGE. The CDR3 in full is CASTQTGPSNTGELFF.